What follows is one T cell receptor beta chain and its context. Its antigen is still unknown. These data belong to a study of beta chain features in type 1 diabetes. Study as a whole: 107,917,701 sorted cells were examined across all samples.

Trimming cost V 3 bases and J 0 bases, with 10 bases left between them. This CDR3 is 15 amino acids long. Germline V gene lookup returns CDR1 SGDLS and CDR2 YYNGEE. Findings and caveats of the study: Junctions at VDJ sites from type 1 diabetes patients had fewer insertions and more deletions. For Type 1 diabetes patients, all four CD4+ subsets carried TCRB CDR3s that were moderately but significantly shorter.

Sequenced material consisted of expressed TCRB transcripts (all of the isolated RNA was reverse transcribed). The protocol was immunoSEQ multiplex PCR, while the TCRdb copy is restricted to in-frame clones and leaves out a portion. The sample has around 250,000 clones, around a quarter seen once; the top ten hold under 4.5%. The rearrangement joins TRBV9 to TRBJ2-1; weak D call: TRBD1 (6 bases). This clonotype was sampled from a man aged 30 to 45 in good health. The sequenced sample consisted of central memory CD4+ T cells from blood. CDR3: CASSEQGGSYNEQFF. In DNA form, the CDR3 reads TGTGCCAGCAGCGAACAGGGCGGCTCCTACAATGAGCAGTTCTTC. The whole variable domain, remainder taken from reference TRBV9 and TRBJ2-1, is DSGVTQTPKHLITATGQRVTLRCSPRSGDLSVYWYQQSLDQGLQFLIQYYNGEERAKGNILERFSAQQFPDLHSELNLSSLELGDSALYFCASSEQGGSYNEQFFGPGTRLTVL.